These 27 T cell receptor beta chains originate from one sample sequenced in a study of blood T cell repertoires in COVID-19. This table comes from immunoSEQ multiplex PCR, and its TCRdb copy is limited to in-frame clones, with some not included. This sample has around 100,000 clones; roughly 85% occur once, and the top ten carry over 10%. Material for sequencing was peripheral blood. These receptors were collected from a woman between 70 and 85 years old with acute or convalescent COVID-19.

The CDR3 reads CASSPPLGGETQYF. The CDR3, as DNA: TGTGCCAGCTCACCACCTTTGGGGGGAGAGACCCAGTACTTC. The chain carries TRBV18 and TRBJ2-5, with D perhaps matching TRBD2 (6 bases). With 0 bases removed from V and 4 bases from J, the gap between germline ends came to 9 bases. The CDR3 has 14 residues. Looked up from germline, CDR1 is KGHSH and CDR2 is LQKENI.

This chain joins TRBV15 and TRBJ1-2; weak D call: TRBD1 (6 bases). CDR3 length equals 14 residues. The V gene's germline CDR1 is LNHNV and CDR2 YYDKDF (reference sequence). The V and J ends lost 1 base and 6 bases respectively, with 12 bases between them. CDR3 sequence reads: CATSRGGGGDGYTF. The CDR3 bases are TGTGCCACCAGCAGAGGGGGGGGCGGGGATGGCTACACCTTC.

The CDR3 spells CASSLQMGQKNYGYTF. CDR3 nucleotide sequence: TGTGCCAGTAGCCTACAGATGGGACAAAAGAACTATGGCTACACCTTC. The rearrangement joins TRBV19 to TRBJ1-2; tentatively, D is TRBD1 (6 bases). Germline CDR1 LNHDA, CDR2 SQIVND (reference sequence). Trimming pared 6 bases from V and 2 bases from J, leaving 19 bases between. The CDR3 spans 16 residues.

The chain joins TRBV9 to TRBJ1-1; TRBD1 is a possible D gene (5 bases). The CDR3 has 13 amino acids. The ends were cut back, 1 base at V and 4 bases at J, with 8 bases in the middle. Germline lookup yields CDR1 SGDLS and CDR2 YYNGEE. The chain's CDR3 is CASSVSQGTEAFF. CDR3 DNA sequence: TGTGCCAGCAGCGTAAGCCAGGGCACTGAAGCTTTCTTT. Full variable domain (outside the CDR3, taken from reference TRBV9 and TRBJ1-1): DSGVTQTPKHLITATGQRVTLRCSPRSGDLSVYWYQQSLDQGLQFLIQYYNGEERAKGNILERFSAQQFPDLHSELNLSSLELGDSALYFCASSVSQGTEAFFGQGTRLTVV.

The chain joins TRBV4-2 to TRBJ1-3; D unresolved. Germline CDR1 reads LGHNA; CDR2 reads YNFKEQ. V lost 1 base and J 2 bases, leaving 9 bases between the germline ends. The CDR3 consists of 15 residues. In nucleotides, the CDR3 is TGTGCCAGCAGCCAAGCCCTGTCCCCTGGAAACACCATATATTTT. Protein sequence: CASSQALSPGNTIYF.

The CDR3 sequence: CASSIGDRPNTGELFF. In DNA form, the CDR3 reads TGTGCCAGTAGTATAGGAGACAGGCCGAACACCGGGGAGCTGTTTTTT. The chain joins TRBV19 to TRBJ2-2; D perhaps matches TRBD1 (6 bases). Germline CDR1 is LNHDA and CDR2 is SQIVND (reference sequence). Trimming left V 1 base short and J 0 bases short, with 9 bases between. This CDR3 has 16 amino acids.

The CDR3 sequence: CSVEDRGRGGYTF. The CDR3 nucleotides are TGCAGCGTAGAGGACAGGGGAAGAGGGGGCTACACCTTC. The chain carries TRBV29-1 and TRBJ1-2, with TRBD1 matching over 9 bases. In germline, CDR1 is SQVTM, CDR2 ANQGSEA. Unmatched junction bases numbered 10, after V lost 6 bases and J lost 8 bases. CDR3 length: 13 residues.

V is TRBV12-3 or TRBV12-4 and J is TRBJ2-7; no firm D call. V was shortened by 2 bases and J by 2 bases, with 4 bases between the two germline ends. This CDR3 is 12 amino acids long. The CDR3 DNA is TGTGCCAGCAGTTTAACACCCTACGAGCAGTACTTC. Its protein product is CASSLTPYEQYF.

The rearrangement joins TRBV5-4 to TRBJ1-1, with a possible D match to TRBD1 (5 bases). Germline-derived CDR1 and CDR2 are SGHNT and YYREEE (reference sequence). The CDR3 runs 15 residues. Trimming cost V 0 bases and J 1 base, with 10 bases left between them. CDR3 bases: TGTGCCAGCAGCTTGGTTTCGGGGGGGAACACTGAAGCTTTCTTT. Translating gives CASSLVSGGNTEAFF. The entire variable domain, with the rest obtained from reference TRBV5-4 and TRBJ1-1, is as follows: ETGVTQSPTHLIKTRGQQVTLRCSSQSGHNTVSWYQQALGQGPQFIFQYYREEENGRGNFPPRFSGLQFPNYSSELNVNALELDDSALYLCASSLVSGGNTEAFFGQGTRLTVV.

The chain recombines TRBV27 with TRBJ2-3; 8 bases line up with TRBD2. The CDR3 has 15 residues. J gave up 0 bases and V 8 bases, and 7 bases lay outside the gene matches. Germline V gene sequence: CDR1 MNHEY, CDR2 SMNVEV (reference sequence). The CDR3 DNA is TGTGCCAGCGGGAAGAAGCGGGGGAGCACAGATACGCAGTATTTT. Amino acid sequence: CASGKKRGSTDTQYF.

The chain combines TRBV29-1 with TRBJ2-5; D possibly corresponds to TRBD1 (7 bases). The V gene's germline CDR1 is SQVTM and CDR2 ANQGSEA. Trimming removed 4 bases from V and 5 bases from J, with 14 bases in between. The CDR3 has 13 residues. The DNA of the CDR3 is TGCAGCGTTGGGAGGGGGCCCTCGGAGACCCAGTACTTC. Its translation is CSVGRGPSETQYF.

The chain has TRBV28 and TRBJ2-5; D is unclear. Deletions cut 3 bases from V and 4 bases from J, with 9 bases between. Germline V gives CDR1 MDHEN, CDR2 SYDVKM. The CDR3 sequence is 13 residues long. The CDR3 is CASSLSLPETQYF. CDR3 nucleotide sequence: TGTGCCAGCAGTTTGAGCCTCCCAGAGACCCAGTACTTC.

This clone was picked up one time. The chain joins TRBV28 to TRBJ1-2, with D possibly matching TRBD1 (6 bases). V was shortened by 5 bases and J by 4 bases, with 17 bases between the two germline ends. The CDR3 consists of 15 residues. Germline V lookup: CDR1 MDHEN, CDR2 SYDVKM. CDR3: CASSVPGQEVYGYTF. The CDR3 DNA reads TGTGCCAGCAGTGTCCCGGGACAAGAGGTCTATGGCTACACCTTC.

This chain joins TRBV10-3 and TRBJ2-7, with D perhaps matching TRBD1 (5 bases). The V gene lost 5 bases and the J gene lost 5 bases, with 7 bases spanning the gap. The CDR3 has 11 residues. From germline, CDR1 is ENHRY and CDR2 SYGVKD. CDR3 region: CAISQGHEQYV. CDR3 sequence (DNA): TGTGCCATCAGTCAGGGTCACGAGCAGTACGTC.

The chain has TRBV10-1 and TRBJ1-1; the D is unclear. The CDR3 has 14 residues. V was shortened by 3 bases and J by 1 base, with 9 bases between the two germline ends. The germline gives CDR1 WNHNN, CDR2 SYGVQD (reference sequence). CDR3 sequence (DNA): TGCGCCAGCAGTGATGGAGGAGAGAACACTGAAGCTTTCTTT. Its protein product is CASSDGGENTEAFF.

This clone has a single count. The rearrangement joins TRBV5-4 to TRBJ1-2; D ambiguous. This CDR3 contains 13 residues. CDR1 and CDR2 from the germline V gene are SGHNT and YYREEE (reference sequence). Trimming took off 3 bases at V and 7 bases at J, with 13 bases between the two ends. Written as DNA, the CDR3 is TGTGCCAGCAGCTCGAGCCAGTGGGCTGGCTACACCTTC. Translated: CASSSSQWAGYTF. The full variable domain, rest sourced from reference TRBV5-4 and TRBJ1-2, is ETGVTQSPTHLIKTRGQQVTLRCSSQSGHNTVSWYQQALGQGPQFIFQYYREEENGRGNFPPRFSGLQFPNYSSELNVNALELDDSALYLCASSSSQWAGYTFGSGTRLTVV.

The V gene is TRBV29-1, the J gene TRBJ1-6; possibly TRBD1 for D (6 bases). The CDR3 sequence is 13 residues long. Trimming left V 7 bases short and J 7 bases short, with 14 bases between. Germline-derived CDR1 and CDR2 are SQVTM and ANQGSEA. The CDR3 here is CSGRQDLNSPLHF. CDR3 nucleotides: TGCAGCGGGCGACAGGACCTAAATTCACCCCTCCACTTT.

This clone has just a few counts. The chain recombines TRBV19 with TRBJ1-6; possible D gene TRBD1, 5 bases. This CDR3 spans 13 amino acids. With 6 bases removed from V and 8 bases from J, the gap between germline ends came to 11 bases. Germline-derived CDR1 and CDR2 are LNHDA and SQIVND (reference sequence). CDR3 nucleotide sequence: TGTGCCAGTAGGGGGCAGTGGGATTCACCCCTCCACTTT. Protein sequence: CASRGQWDSPLHF.

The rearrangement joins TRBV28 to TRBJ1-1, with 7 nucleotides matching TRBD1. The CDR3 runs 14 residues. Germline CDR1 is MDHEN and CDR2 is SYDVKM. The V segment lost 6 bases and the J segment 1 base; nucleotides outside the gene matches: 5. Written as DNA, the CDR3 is TGTGCCAGCAGACTAGGACAGGCGAACACTGAAGCTTTCTTT. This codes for CASRLGQANTEAFF.

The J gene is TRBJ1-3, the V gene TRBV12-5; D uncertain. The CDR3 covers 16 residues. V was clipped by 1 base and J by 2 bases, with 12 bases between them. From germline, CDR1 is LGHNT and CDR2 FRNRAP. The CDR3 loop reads CASGLDGEIPGNTIYF. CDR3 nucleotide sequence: TGTGCTAGTGGTTTGGACGGGGAAATCCCTGGAAACACCATATATTTT.

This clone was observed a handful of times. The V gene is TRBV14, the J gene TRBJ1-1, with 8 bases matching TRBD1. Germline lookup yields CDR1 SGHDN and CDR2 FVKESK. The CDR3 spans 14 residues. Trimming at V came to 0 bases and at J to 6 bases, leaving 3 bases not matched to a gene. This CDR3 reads CASSQEHRGSEAFF. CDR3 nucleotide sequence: TGTGCCAGCAGCCAAGAGCACAGGGGGTCTGAAGCTTTCTTT.

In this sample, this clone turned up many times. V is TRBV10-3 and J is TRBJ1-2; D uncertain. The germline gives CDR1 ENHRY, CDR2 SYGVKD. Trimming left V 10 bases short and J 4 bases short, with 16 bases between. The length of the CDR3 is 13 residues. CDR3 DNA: TGTGCCAGCTCTAGTGTGACGGCCTATGGCTACACCTTC. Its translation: CASSSVTAYGYTF.

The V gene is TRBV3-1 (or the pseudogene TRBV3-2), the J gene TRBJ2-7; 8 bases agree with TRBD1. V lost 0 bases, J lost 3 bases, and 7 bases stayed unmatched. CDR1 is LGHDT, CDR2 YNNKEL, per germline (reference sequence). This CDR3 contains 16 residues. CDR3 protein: CASSQERTGKHYEQYF. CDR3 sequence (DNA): TGTGCCAGCAGCCAAGAAAGGACAGGGAAACACTACGAGCAGTACTTC.

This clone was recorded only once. CDR3 in DNA: TGCGCCAGCAGCTTGGCTCTAGCGGGGATAAATGAGCAGTTCTTC. This sequence encodes CASSLALAGINEQFF. This sequence joins TRBV5-1 and TRBJ2-1, with 9 bases matching TRBD2. The germline CDR1 and CDR2 sequences are SGHRS and YFSETQ. Germline trimming cut 0 bases from V and 7 bases from J; bases unmatched to any gene: 5. CDR3 length: 15 amino acids.

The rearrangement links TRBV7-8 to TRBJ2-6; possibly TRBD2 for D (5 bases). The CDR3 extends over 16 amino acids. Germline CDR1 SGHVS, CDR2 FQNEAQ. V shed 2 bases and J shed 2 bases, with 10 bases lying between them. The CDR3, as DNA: TGTGCCAGCAGCTTACCCCCCGGGGCTGGGGCCAACGTCCTGACTTTC. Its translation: CASSLPPGAGANVLTF.

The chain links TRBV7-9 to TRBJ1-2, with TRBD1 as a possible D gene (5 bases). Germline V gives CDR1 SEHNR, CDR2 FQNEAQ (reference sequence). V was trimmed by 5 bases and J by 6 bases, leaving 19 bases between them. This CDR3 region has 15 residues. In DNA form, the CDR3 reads TGTGCCAGCAGCCCCAGGTCAGGGAATAGGGATGGCTACACCTTC. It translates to CASSPRSGNRDGYTF.

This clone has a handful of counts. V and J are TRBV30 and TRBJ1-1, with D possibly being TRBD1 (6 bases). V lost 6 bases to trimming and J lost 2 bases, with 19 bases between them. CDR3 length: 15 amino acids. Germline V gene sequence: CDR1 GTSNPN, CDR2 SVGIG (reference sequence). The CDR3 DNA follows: TGTGCCTGCCGCCCGAGTGGCAGGGGTAACACTGAAGCTTTCTTT. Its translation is CACRPSGRGNTEAFF. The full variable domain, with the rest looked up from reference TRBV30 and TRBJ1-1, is SQTIHQWPATLVQPVGSPLSLECTVEGTSNPNLYWYRQAAGRGLQLLFYSVGIGQISSEVPQNLSASRPQDRQFILSSKKLLLSDSGFYLCACRPSGRGNTEAFFGQGTRLTVV.